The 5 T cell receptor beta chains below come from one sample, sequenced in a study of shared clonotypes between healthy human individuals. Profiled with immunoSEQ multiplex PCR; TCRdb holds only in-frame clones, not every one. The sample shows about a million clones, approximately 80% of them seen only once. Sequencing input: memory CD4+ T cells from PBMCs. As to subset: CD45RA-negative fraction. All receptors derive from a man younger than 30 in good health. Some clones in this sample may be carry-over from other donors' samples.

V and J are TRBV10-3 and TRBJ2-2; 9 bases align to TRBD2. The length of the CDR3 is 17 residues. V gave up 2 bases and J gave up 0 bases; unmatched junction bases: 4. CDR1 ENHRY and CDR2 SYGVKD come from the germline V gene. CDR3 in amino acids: CAISEVLAGANTGELFF. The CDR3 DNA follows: TGTGCCATCAGTGAGGTACTAGCGGGCGCGAACACCGGGGAGCTGTTTTTT.

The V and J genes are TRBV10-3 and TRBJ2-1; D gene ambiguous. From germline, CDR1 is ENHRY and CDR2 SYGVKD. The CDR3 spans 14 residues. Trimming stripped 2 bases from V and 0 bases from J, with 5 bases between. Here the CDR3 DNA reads TGTGCCATCAGTGAGACGGCCTCCTACAATGAGCAGTTCTTC. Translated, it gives CAISETASYNEQFF.

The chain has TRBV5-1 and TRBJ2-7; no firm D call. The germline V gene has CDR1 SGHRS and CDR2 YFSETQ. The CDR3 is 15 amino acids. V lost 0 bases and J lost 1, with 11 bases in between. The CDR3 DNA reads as TGCGCCAGCAGCTTGGGGTCCTTGGGGTCCTACGAGCAGTACTTC. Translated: CASSLGSLGSYEQYF.

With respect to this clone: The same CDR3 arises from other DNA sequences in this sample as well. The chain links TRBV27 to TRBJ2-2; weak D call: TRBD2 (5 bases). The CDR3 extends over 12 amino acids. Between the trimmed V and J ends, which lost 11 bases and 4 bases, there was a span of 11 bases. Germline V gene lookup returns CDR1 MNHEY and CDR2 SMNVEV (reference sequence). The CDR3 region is CASTGFTGELFF. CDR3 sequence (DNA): TGTGCCTCTACGGGGTTCACCGGGGAGCTGTTTTTT.

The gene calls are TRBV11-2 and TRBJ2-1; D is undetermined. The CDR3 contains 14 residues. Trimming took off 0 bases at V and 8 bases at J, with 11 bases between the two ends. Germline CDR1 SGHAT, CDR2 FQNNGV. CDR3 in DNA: TGTGCCAGCAGCTTAGATAGGAACCATGATGAGCAGTTCTTC. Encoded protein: CASSLDRNHDEQFF.